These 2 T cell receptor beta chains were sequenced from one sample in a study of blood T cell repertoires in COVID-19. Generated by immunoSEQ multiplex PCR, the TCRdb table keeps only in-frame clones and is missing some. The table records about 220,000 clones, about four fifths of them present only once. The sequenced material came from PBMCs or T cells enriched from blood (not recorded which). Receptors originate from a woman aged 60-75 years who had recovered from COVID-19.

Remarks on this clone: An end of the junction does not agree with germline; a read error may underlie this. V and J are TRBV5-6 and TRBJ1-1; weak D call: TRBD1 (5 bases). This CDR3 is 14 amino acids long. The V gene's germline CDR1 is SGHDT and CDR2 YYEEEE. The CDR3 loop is CASSLDGGNAEAFF. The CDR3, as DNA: TGTGCCAGCAGCTTGGATGGGGGGAACGCTGAAGCTTTCTTT.

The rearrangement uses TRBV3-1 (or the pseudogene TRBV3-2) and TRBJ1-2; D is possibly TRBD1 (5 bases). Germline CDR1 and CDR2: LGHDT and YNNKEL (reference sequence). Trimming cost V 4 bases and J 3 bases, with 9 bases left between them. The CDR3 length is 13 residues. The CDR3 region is CASSLREDYGYTF. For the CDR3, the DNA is TGTGCCAGCAGCCTCAGGGAGGACTATGGCTACACCTTC.